The source of this TCR beta chain is a study of CD8+ T cells in alopecia areata (dated by TCRdb to 2016 to 2019). A note on the overall study: Treated patients were enrolled in an open-label pilot trial of oral tofacitinib at 5 to 10 mg twice daily for moderate-to-severe alopecia areata. Scalp tissue and sorted CD4+ and CD8+ peripheral blood T cells from patchy and totalis/universalis alopecia areata patients and from healthy controls were covered by human TCRbeta sequencing. immunoSEQ multiplex PCR using 35 Vbeta forward primers and 13 Jbeta reverse primers was used to amplify TCRbeta CDR3 regions. The SALT score, which quantifies the percentage of affected scalp surface area, was used to measure disease severity in treated patients. Tofacitinib-treated patients had biopsies at baseline and at 4 and 24 weeks of treatment, with a later scalp biopsy in several patients. The RNA source kit depended on sample type: the PAXgene miRNA kit for fixed scalp, the miRNeasy kit for PBMCs, and the RNeasy kit for mouse skin. Patients stayed on tofacitinib for 6 to 18 months and then had 6 months of follow-up off drug so that delayed response and recurrence could be assessed. Clonality in the scalp was compared among normal scalp (n=4), patchy alopecia areata scalp (n=8), and alopecia totalis/universalis scalp (n=8). To study T cell clonal expansion in alopecia areata, the researchers applied high-throughput TCRbeta sequencing to both the C3H/HeJ mouse model and human patients. Overall study outcomes, separate from this receptor: Because the treated cohort was small and included a single nonresponder, larger studies are needed to assess links between baseline CD8+ expansion and response. Many expanded lesional clones were found to persist in scalp and blood during tofacitinib treatment, and relapse after treatment cessation may be partly explained by this persistence. With tofacitinib, both scalp clonality and the number of expanded CD8+ clones among the top 100 scalp clones went down significantly. Unlike mouse skin, where gammadelta T cells dominate, normal human skin contains resident alphabeta T cells that get sequenced too, which complicates analysis of the scalp TCR repertoire. Compared with normal scalp, lesional scalp, particularly in alopecia totalis/universalis, had higher clonality and more expanded CD8+ clones, which suggests antigenic drive. TCR sequences shared between patients were less clear than in mice, possibly partly because of HLA diversity in the patient population.

With respect to this clone: It lacks a known antigen. No much larger clonotype is one base removed from it; base qualities were not supplied.

Reading the label with the study, this specimen's time point is: about 4 weeks on oral tofacitinib. According to the study, the label for this sample's treatment or condition signals: oral pan-JAK inhibitor, 5-10 mg twice daily. Lesional scalp punch biopsies and peripheral blood were collected from alopecia areata patients. PBMCs were isolated by density centrifugation and stained for CD3, CD4 and CD8, and CD4+ and CD8+ T cells were sorted on a FACSAria. The library was built by means of the immunoSEQ multiplex PCR assay. RNA was extracted from all samples and reverse transcribed into cDNA as template for TCR sequencing. First-strand cDNA was synthesized using SuperScript III with a 2:1 mix of oligo-dT and random hexamers. A synthetic immune receptor repertoire was used to assess amplification bias, and residual bias was removed computationally. On the authors' methods: Raw reads were preprocessed to remove errors, and CDR3 was defined according to IMGT conventions as the region from the conserved cysteine to phenylalanine. To get clonality, Shannon entropy was normalized by log2 of the number of productive unique TCRs and the result was subtracted from 1. Whether each scalp clone was CD4 or CD8 was inferred by checking scalp TCRbeta sequences against the CD4 and CD8 repertoires from sorted blood. TCRdb provides this immuneACCESS table in a form limited to in-frame rearrangements. Some clones are lacking; in checked studies, under half of them reflect an unresolved V gene, and why the rest are absent is not known. The V and J calls and clone size were taken over from that table, and D and trimming were inferred from the DNA. This sample has some 220,000 clones in its table, and 50% to 70% of those were observed once. 1.5% to 2% of the sample belongs to the ten largest clones.

Germline trimming: 4 bases from V, 2 bases from J; junction bases outside gene matches: 11. Its CDR3 holds 16 amino acids, cysteine through phenylalanine. This entry keeps only the CDR3 DNA: 48 bases, framed from base 1. CDR1 and CDR2, per the germline V gene, are SGHRS and YFSETQ. This clonotype was sampled from a human donor with alopecia areata. This specimen was CD4+ T cells sorted from blood, taken at week 4, from a patient treated with tofacitinib. The sequence joins TRBV5-1 to TRBJ2-7; TRBD1 aligns with 8 central bases. The CDR3 protein: CASSQEVGRGPYEQYF. In nucleotide form, the sequence is TGCGCCAGCAGCCAAGAGGTCGGCAGGGGGCCCTACGAGCAGTACTTC.